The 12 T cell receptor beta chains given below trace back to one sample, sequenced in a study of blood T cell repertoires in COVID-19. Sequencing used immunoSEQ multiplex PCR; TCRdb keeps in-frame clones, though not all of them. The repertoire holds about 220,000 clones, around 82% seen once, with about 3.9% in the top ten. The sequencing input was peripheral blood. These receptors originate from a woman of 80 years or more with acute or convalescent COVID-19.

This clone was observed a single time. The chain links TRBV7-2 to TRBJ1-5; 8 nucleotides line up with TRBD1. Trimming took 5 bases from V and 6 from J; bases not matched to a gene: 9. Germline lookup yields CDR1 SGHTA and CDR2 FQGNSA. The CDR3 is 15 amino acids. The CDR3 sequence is CASSQGQEVRQPQHF. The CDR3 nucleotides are TGTGCCAGCAGCCAGGGACAGGAGGTGCGTCAGCCCCAGCATTTT.

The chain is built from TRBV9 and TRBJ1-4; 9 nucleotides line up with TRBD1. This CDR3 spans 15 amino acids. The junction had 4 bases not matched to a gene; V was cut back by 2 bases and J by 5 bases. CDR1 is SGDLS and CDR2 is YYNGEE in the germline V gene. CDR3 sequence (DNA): TGTGCCAGCAGCGTGCGGGGGACAGGGAATGAAAAACTGTTTTTT. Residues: CASSVRGTGNEKLFF.

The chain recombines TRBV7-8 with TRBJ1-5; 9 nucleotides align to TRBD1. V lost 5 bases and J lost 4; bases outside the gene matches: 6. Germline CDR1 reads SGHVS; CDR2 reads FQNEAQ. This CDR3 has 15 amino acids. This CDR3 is CASSRGQGRNQPQHF. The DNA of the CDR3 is TGTGCCAGCAGCCGGGGACAGGGCAGGAATCAGCCCCAGCATTTT.

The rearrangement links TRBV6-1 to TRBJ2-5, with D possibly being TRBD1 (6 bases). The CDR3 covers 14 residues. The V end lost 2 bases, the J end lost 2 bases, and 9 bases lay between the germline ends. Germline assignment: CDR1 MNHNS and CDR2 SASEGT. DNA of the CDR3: TGTGCCAGCAGTGAAAGGACAGATCAAGAGACCCAGTACTTC. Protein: CASSERTDQETQYF.

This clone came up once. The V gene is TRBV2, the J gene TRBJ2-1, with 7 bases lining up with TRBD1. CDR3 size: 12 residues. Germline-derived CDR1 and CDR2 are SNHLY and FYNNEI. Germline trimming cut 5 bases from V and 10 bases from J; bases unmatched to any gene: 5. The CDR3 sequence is CASSWDSREQFF. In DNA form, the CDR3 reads TGTGCCAGCAGTTGGGACAGCCGAGAGCAGTTCTTC. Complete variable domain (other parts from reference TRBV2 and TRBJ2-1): EPEVTQTPSHQVTQMGQEVILRCVPISNHLYFYWYRQILGQKVEFLVSFYNNEISEKSEIFDDQFSVERPDGSNFTLKIRSTKLEDSAMYFCASSWDSREQFFGPGTRLTVL.

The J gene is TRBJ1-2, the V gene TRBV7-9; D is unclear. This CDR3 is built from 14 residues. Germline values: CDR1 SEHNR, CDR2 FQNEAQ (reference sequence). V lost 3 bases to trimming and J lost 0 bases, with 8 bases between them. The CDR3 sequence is CASSLRSANYGYTF. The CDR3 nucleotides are TGTGCCAGCAGCTTGCGGTCCGCTAACTATGGCTACACCTTC. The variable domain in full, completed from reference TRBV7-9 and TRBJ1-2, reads DTGVSQNPRHKITKRGQNVTFRCDPISEHNRLYWYRQTLGQGPEFLTYFQNEAQLEKSRLLSDRFSAERPKGSFSTLEIQRTEQGDSAMYLCASSLRSANYGYTFGSGTRLTVV.

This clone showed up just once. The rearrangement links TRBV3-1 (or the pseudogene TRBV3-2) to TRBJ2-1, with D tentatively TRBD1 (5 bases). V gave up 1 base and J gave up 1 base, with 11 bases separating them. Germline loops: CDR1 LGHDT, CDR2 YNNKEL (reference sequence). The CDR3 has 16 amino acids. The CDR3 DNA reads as TGTGCCAGCAGCCAAGTTAGGGGAACGTCCTACAATGAGCAGTTCTTC. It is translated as CASSQVRGTSYNEQFF.

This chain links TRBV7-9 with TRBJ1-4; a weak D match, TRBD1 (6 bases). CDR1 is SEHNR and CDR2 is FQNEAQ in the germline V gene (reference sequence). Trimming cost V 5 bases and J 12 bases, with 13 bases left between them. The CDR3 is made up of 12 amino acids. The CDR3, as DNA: TGTGCCAGCAGCACAGGACAGCTTGAACTGTTTTTT. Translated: CASSTGQLELFF.

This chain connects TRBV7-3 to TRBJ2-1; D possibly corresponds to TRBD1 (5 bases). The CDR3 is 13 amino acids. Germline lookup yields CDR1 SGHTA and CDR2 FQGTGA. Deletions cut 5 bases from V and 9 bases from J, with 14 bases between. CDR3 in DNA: TGTGCCAGCAGCCAACTGGGGCAGAGTGAGCAGTTCTTC. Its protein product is CASSQLGQSEQFF.

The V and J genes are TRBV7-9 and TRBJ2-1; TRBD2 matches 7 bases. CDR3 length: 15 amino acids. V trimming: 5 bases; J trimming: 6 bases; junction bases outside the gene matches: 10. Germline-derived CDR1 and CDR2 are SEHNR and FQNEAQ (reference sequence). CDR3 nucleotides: TGTGCCAGCAGCGCGGGACTAACGTCAATCAATGAGCAGTTCTTC. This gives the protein CASSAGLTSINEQFF.

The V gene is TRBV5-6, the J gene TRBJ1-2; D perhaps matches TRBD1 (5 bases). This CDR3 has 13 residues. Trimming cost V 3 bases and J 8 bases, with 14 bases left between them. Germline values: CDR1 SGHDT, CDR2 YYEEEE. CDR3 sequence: CASSSLPGGGYTF. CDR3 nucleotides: TGTGCCAGCAGCTCCCTCCCTGGGGGGGGCTACACCTTC.

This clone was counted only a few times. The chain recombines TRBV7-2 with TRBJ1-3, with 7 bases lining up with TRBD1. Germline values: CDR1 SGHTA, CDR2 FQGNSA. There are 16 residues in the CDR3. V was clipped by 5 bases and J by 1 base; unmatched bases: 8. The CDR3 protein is CASSPRDSLSGNTIYF. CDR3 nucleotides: TGTGCCAGCAGCCCGCGGGACAGCCTTTCTGGAAACACCATATATTTT. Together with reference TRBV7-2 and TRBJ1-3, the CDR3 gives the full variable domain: GAGVSQSPSNKVTEKGKDVELRCDPISGHTALYWYRQSLGQGLEFLIYFQGNSAPDKSGLPSDRFSAERTGGSVSTLTIQRTQQEDSAVYLCASSPRDSLSGNTIYFGEGSWLTVV.